This TCR beta chain emerged from a study of cytomegalovirus exposure and HLA in healthy donors. As regards this clone: Its antigen is undetermined.

Study-wide results and caveats: Immune exposure information comprised only CMV serostatus. The study flagged fewer than 200 TCR beta chains as cytomegalovirus-associated.

It was with 60 Vbeta and 13 Jbeta primers that the PCR ran. Clones were sequenced by immunoSEQ multiplex PCR, and TCRdb holds only the in-frame ones, with some missing. The data show 60,000 or so clones, about 77% seen once. This clonotype was obtained from a female donor in good health and CMV-seronegative. The sample taken for sequencing was PBMCs.

The DNA of the CDR3 is TGTGCCAGCAGCCCTAGCGGGGGAAATACGCAGTATTTT. Translated, it gives CASSPSGGNTQYF. The chain combines TRBV6-5 with TRBJ2-3; 10 bases align to TRBD2. The junction had 4 bases not matched to a gene; V was cut back by 6 bases and J by 7 bases. The CDR3 sequence is 13 residues long. From germline, CDR1 is MNHEY and CDR2 SVGAGI.